This TCR beta chain was recovered during a study of identical twins. Findings and limits, study-wide: Abundant beta clonotypes from cord blood had fewer insertions, unlike memory repertoires, which showed none. Potential partial confounding of zero-insertion analyses by invariant MAIT and iNKT cells was noted.

TCRdb itself ran the 5' RACE reads through MiXCR, one entry per CDR3 protein. Among approximately 680,000 distinct CDR3 sequences listed, about 7.1% were seen once. Germline CDR1 and CDR2: SGHRS and YFSETQ. The CDR3 length is 17 residues. Trimming at V came to 4 bases and at J to 7 bases, leaving 12 bases not matched to a gene. This clonotype was recorded a few times. Its antigen is currently unknown. These data were also filed under a second study, of yellow fever vaccine responses in identical twins.

The J gene is TRBJ2-1, the V gene TRBV5-1; 12 bases fit TRBD1. This TCR derives from a woman aged 18-29 years in good health. Input material: PBMCs. As DNA, the CDR3 is TGCGCCAGCAGCCAGACCGGGACAGGGGGCGCTGGGAATGAGCAGTTCTTC. Translated: CASSQTGTGGAGNEQFF.